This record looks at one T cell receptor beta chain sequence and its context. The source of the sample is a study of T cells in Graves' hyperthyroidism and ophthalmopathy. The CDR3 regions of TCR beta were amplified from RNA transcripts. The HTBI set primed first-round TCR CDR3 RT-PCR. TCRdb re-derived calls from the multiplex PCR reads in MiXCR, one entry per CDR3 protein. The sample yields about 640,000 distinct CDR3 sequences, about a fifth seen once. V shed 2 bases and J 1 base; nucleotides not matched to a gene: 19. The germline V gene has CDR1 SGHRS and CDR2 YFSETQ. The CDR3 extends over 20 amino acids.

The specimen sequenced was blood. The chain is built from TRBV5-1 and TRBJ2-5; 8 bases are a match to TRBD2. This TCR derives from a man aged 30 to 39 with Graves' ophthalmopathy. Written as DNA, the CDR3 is TGCGCCAGCAGCTTTCCCCGGGACCGCCACTTTAGCGGGGCCCAAGAGACCCAGTACTTC. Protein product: CASSFPRDRHFSGAQETQYF.